This T cell receptor beta chain appears in the sequencing data of a study of radiotherapy plus CTLA-4 blockade in lung cancer. Study at large: In approximately 17% of patients, objective responses were seen; around 31% had disease control.

Germline CDR1 is SGHVS and CDR2 is FQNEAQ. The V end lost 5 bases, the J end lost 1 base, and 12 bases lay between the germline ends. The CDR3 is made up of 15 amino acids. Details on this clone: Its target is unknown.

Ipilimumab CTLA-4 blockade and focal radiation were given to patients with chemo-refractory metastatic non-small-cell lung cancer. Study-level results: Interferon-beta and early blood T cell clone dynamics reportedly predicted response best. Expansion of tumor-derived TCR clones was observed in blood after radiotherapy plus ipilimumab.

Only in-frame clones appear in the TCRdb table, and some are missing; sequencing was by immunoSEQ multiplex PCR. The data show about 120,000 clones, 80% to 90% seen once. The material sequenced was peripheral blood, taken from a patient treated with radiotherapy plus ipilimumab. The chain employs TRBV7-8 and TRBJ1-5, with D perhaps TRBD1 (5 bases). The origin of this receptor is a human donor with non-small cell lung cancer that progressed on radiotherapy plus ipilimumab. CDR3 amino acids: CASSQGVGSNQPQHF. The CDR3 region has the DNA TGTGCCAGCAGCCAGGGAGTCGGGAGCAATCAGCCCCAGCATTTT.